The text below deals with one TCR beta chain. The antigen is undetermined. The data are from a study of T-cell memory formation after mild COVID-19. Study information: TCR clusters were largely donor specific. Study findings and constraints: A balance of CD4 and CD8 characterized clones contracting day 15 to 85, whereas later expanders leaned CD4+. The authors did not confirm SARS-CoV-2 specificity of second-wave clones peaking day 37. The finding that pre-infection memory included some responding clones suggested that cross-reactive memory joined.

Trimming removed 4 bases from V and 0 bases from J; junction bases left unmatched: 9. CDR3 length equals 17 residues. Per germline, CDR1 MGHRA and CDR2 YSYEKL. Each CDR3 protein gets one entry after TCRdb re-called the 5' RACE reads with MiXCR. Of around 340,000 distinct CDR3 sequences detected, roughly 15% appear once; the ten largest clones hold approximately 20%. Sequenced material: PBMCs or a T cell subset sorted from them (not recorded which). This chain uses TRBV4-1 with TRBJ2-5; 9 nucleotides match TRBD2. This receptor was identified in a man aged 18 to 30 who had mild COVID-19 (a few samples of this study predate the infection). Cell type and time point are not known. In DNA form, the CDR3 reads TGCGCCAGCAGCCCTTTTGGCAGCGGGGGGAACCAAGAGACCCAGTACTTC. It translates to CASSPFGSGGNQETQYF.